This T cell receptor beta chain is from a study of T cell clonotyping in hematopoietic cell transplantation. Study-wide context: Recipient samples before transplant were obtained post-cytoreduction.

The repertoire was sequenced with immunoSEQ multiplex PCR; TCRdb's copy has only in-frame clones and lacks some. Of 25,000 to 35,000 clones listed, 93% were seen once; the top ten hold approximately 2.1%. Regarding time point: recipient sample about 28 days before transplant, after cytoreduction. Germline-derived CDR1 and CDR2 are WNHNN and SYGVQD (reference sequence). The CDR3 sequence is 15 residues long. V was cut by 0 bases and J by 5 bases, with 12 bases left in between. The TCR was taken from a man in his forties or fifties with acute myeloid leukemia. Some clones in this sample may be carry-over from other donors' samples. The chain employs TRBV10-1 and TRBJ2-3, with D perhaps matching TRBD1 (5 bases). Sequences were derived from peripheral blood mononuclear cells, sampled before stem cell transplant. The CDR3 protein is CASSESQGWVDTQYF. In DNA form, the CDR3 reads TGCGCCAGCAGTGAGTCCCAGGGATGGGTAGATACGCAGTATTTT.